The 30 T cell receptor beta chains below all came from one sample that was sequenced in a study of T cell repertoires in cytomegalovirus infection. What these receptors recognize is not known. MiXCR, run by TCRdb on the reads, gives a single entry per CDR3 protein. The profile shows hundreds of thousands of distinct CDR3 sequences, around a third of them singletons. The sequenced sample was cultured CD8+ T cells from PBMCs, obtained from culture after CMV antigen stimulation. The receptors originated from a human donor in good health (CMV status not recorded). Some clones in this sample may be carry-over from other donors' samples.

The gene calls are TRBV27 and TRBJ1-4; TRBD1 might be the D (6 bases). In germline, CDR1 is MNHEY, CDR2 SMNVEV (reference sequence). The CDR3 has 16 amino acids. The V and J ends lost 6 bases and 7 bases respectively, with 21 bases between them. The chain's CDR3 is CASRPIQGGPIEKLFF. The CDR3, as DNA: TGTGCCAGCAGGCCAATACAGGGTGGGCCTATTGAAAAACTGTTTTTT.

This clonotype was counted between two and nine times. The chain combines TRBV27 with TRBJ2-1, with 9 nucleotides matching TRBD2. The CDR3 is made up of 17 amino acids. The junction had 10 bases not matched to a gene; V was cut back by 1 base and J by 6 bases. The V gene's germline CDR1 is MNHEY and CDR2 SMNVEV (reference sequence). The DNA for the CDR3 is TGTGCCAGCAGTTTATTCCTCGGCGGGGGGGCCGCCAATGAGCAGTTCTTC. Translated: CASSLFLGGGAANEQFF.

The V gene is TRBV2, the J gene TRBJ2-2; TRBD1 matches 7 bases. J lost 1 base, V lost 6 bases, and 11 bases had no gene match. Germline V CDR1 and CDR2: SNHLY, FYNNEI. The length of the CDR3 is 17 residues. The CDR3 spells CASRRHGTAENTGELFF. Written as DNA, the CDR3 is TGTGCCAGCAGGCGACATGGGACAGCGGAGAACACCGGGGAGCTGTTTTTT.

The chain uses TRBV6-2 or TRBV6-3 and TRBJ2-1; TRBD2 aligns across 7 bases. The V and J ends lost 4 bases and 4 bases, in that order; junction bases with no gene match: 7. Germline V gene lookup returns CDR1 MNHEY and CDR2 SVGEGT. The CDR3 contains 15 residues. The CDR3 protein is CASSWDGGYYNEQFF. For the CDR3, the DNA is TGTGCCAGCAGTTGGGACGGGGGGTATTACAATGAGCAGTTCTTC.

This clonotype has more than one count but fewer than ten. The rearrangement links TRBV6-1 to TRBJ1-6; possibly TRBD1 for D (6 bases). The V and J ends lost 2 bases and 13 bases respectively, with 18 bases between them. CDR3 length: 15 residues. The germline gives CDR1 MNHNS, CDR2 SASEGT. The CDR3, as DNA: TGTGCCAGCAGTGAATGGGGGCAGGCGTCGAAGCCCCTCCACTTT. Its protein is CASSEWGQASKPLHF.

This clonotype was seen only once. The J gene is TRBJ2-3, the V gene TRBV27; 10 bases line up with TRBD2. Per germline, CDR1 MNHEY and CDR2 SMNVEV (reference sequence). V lost 6 bases, J lost 5 bases, and 8 bases stayed unmatched. The CDR3 loop spans 15 amino acids. CDR3 loop: CASRGPLAGVDTQYF. CDR3 coding DNA: TGTGCCAGCAGGGGGCCCCTAGCGGGGGTAGATACGCAGTATTTT.

This clonotype was counted at least ten times. The genes are TRBV7-3 and TRBJ1-1; D possibly corresponds to TRBD1 (6 bases). Germline V lookup: CDR1 SGHTA, CDR2 FQGTGA. Trimming removed 2 bases from V and 3 bases from J, with 19 bases in between. The CDR3 loop spans 17 amino acids. The DNA for the CDR3 is TGTGCCAGCAGCTTACTGGGCGGGGGAGGGGGGGACACTGAAGCTTTCTTT. Its protein product is CASSLLGGGGGDTEAFF.

The rearrangement joins TRBV27 to TRBJ1-1; 7 bases agree with TRBD1. The CDR3 runs to 16 residues. Germline V lookup: CDR1 MNHEY, CDR2 SMNVEV (reference sequence). V trimming: 2 bases; J trimming: 2 bases; junction bases outside the gene matches: 8. The CDR3: CASSLATGTVNTEAFF. For the CDR3, the DNA is TGTGCCAGCAGTTTAGCGACCGGGACAGTTAACACTGAAGCTTTCTTT.

The V gene is TRBV29-1, the J gene TRBJ2-5, with 7 bases aligning to TRBD2. Germline V lookup: CDR1 SQVTM, CDR2 ANQGSEA. The CDR3 consists of 13 residues. Trimming at V came to 3 bases and at J to 3 bases, leaving 4 bases not matched to a gene. The CDR3 DNA reads as TGCAGCGTTGAGGGCCTAGCGGAAGAGACCCAGTACTTC. Translation: CSVEGLAEETQYF.

This clonotype has ten or more counts. The chain employs TRBV7-9 and TRBJ1-5; maybe TRBD1 (6 bases). V shed 5 bases and J shed 1 base, with 9 bases lying between them. The CDR3 runs to 14 residues. Per germline, CDR1 SEHNR and CDR2 FQNEAQ (reference sequence). CDR3 DNA sequence: TGTGCCAGCAGCAGGACAGACAGCAATCAGCCCCAGCATTTT. Its translation is CASSRTDSNQPQHF.

The rearrangement joins TRBV7-9 to TRBJ1-1, with 8 bases matching TRBD1. Germline assignment: CDR1 SEHNR and CDR2 FQNEAQ (reference sequence). This CDR3 is 13 amino acids long. V lost 11 bases, J lost 5 bases, and 10 bases stayed unmatched. The CDR3 DNA is TGTGCCCTTGGCGATACAGGGGGGACTGAAGCTTTCTTT. Protein sequence: CALGDTGGTEAFF.

The chain employs TRBV6-6 and TRBJ1-1; no clear D. Trimming took 2 bases from V and 6 from J, leaving 7 bases between them. The CDR3 has 12 residues. The germline gives CDR1 MNHNY, CDR2 SVGAGI (reference sequence). This chain's CDR3 is CASSYAGSEAFF. DNA for the CDR3: TGTGCCAGCAGTTACGCGGGTTCTGAAGCTTTCTTT.

This clonotype has a count of ten or more. V gene TRBV7-8 combines with J gene TRBJ2-2; no clear D gene. CDR1 is SGHVS, CDR2 FQNEAQ, per germline. The V end was cut by 4 bases, the J end by 1 base, with 13 bases between. The CDR3 is 16 residues long. The CDR3 sequence is CASSSRRNKNTGELFF. For the CDR3, the DNA is TGTGCCAGCAGCTCCAGGCGGAATAAGAACACCGGGGAGCTGTTTTTT.

The chain has TRBV6-2 or TRBV6-3 and TRBJ2-7, with 10 bases aligning to TRBD1. The germline V gene has CDR1 MNHEY and CDR2 SVGEGT. The length of the CDR3 is 14 residues. With 4 bases clipped from V and 6 bases from J, the junction kept 6 bases outside the gene matches. The CDR3 sequence is CASSFGTGVAEQYV. The CDR3 DNA sequence: TGTGCCAGCAGTTTCGGGACAGGGGTTGCCGAGCAGTACGTC.

This chain joins TRBV6-2 or TRBV6-3 and TRBJ1-6; D unclear. V lost 5 bases to trimming and J lost 7 bases, with 12 bases between them. Germline V gene data show CDR1 as MNHEY and CDR2 as SVGEGT. This CDR3 is built from 14 residues. As DNA, the CDR3 is TGTGCCAGCAGTCTTTGGACGGACAATTCACCCCTCCACTTT. Translation: CASSLWTDNSPLHF.

The chain links TRBV11-3 to TRBJ2-2; no reliable D call. CDR3 length: 14 residues. Trimming shortened V by 4 bases and J by 3 bases, and 9 bases separated the two germline ends. Germline values: CDR1 SGHNT, CDR2 YENEEA. CDR3 loop: CASSSWVDTGELFF. DNA for the CDR3: TGTGCCAGCAGCTCGTGGGTTGACACCGGGGAGCTGTTTTTT.

This chain joins TRBV5-6 and TRBJ2-1; D might be TRBD1 or TRBD2, each matching 5 bases. V was trimmed by 2 bases and J by 9 bases, leaving 12 bases between them. The germline V gene encodes CDR1 SGHDT and CDR2 YYEEEE. This CDR3 spans 13 amino acids. The CDR3 DNA follows: TGTGCCAGCAGCTTTCTAGGGACGACTGAGCAGTTCTTC. It codes for CASSFLGTTEQFF.

In its sample, this clonotype was seen a few times. The rearrangement joins TRBV6-1 to TRBJ2-2; D gene ambiguous. V was cut by 1 base and J by 3 bases, with 9 bases left in between. This CDR3 is built from 15 residues. Per the germline V gene, CDR1 is MNHNS and CDR2 is SASEGT. CDR3 DNA sequence: TGTGCCAGCAGTGAAGGTGGCGCCGACACCGGGGAGCTGTTTTTT. Encoded protein: CASSEGGADTGELFF.

The CDR3 DNA reads TGTGCCAGCAGGGCACCGGGACAGGGTGCTACCGGGGAGCTGTTTTTT. Translation gives CASRAPGQGATGELFF. This sequence joins TRBV2 and TRBJ2-2; 9 bases are shared with TRBD1. The V and J ends lost 6 bases and 5 bases, in that order; junction bases with no gene match: 10. Germline V gene data show CDR1 as SNHLY and CDR2 as FYNNEI. This CDR3 contains 16 residues.

This clonotype was counted only a few times. The V gene is TRBV6-5, the J gene TRBJ2-1; perhaps TRBD1 as D (5 bases). Germline V gene lookup returns CDR1 MNHEY and CDR2 SVGAGI. Between the trimmed V and J ends, which lost 7 bases and 0 bases, there was a span of 16 bases. This CDR3 is built from 16 residues. CDR3 amino acids: CASMGSGHYSYNEQFF. Written as DNA, the CDR3 is TGTGCCAGCATGGGGTCCGGACACTACTCCTACAATGAGCAGTTCTTC.

The rearrangement links TRBV11-1 to TRBJ1-1; D unclear. This CDR3 has 13 amino acids. The germline gives CDR1 SGHAT, CDR2 FQDESV (reference sequence). V dropped 0 bases and J dropped 7 bases, with 9 bases sitting between them. The CDR3 spells CASSLAIGVEAFF. The CDR3 bases are TGTGCCAGCAGCTTAGCGATCGGAGTTGAAGCTTTCTTT.

CDR3 sequence (DNA): TGTGCCAGCAGCCCTGGACAGGGATTCCCGGTCGGCACAGATACGCAGTATTTT. This codes for CASSPGQGFPVGTDTQYF. The J gene is TRBJ2-3, the V gene TRBV7-4; 8 positions agree with TRBD1. V trimming: 5 bases; J trimming: 1 base; junction bases outside the gene matches: 14. The CDR3 runs 18 residues. Germline V gives CDR1 SGHVT, CDR2 SQSDAQ.

V gene TRBV7-2 combines with J gene TRBJ2-7; 7 nucleotides align to TRBD1. Germline trimming cut 0 bases from V and 2 bases from J; bases unmatched to any gene: 4. The CDR3 has 15 amino acids. Germline V gives CDR1 SGHTA, CDR2 FQGNSA. For the CDR3, the DNA is TGTGCCAGCAGCTTAGCTCGGGACAGACCCTACGAGCAGTACGTC. As protein: CASSLARDRPYEQYV.

This clonotype was observed a few times. This chain links TRBV12-3 or TRBV12-4 with TRBJ2-3; 14 bases agree with TRBD2. The CDR3 is made up of 15 amino acids. The trim removed 5 bases at V and 4 bases at J, leaving 2 bases unmatched. The CDR3 DNA sequence: TGTGCCAGCAGTGCGACTAGCGGGGGGGCAGATACGCAGTATTTT. This codes for CASSATSGGADTQYF.

This clonotype has only a few counts. J is TRBJ1-2 and V is TRBV7-9, with TRBD1 as a possible D gene (6 bases). CDR3 length equals 17 residues. The germline V gene encodes CDR1 SEHNR and CDR2 FQNEAQ (reference sequence). The germline V and J ends were trimmed by 3 bases and 4 bases, with 21 bases remaining between them. CDR3 region: CASSFGGYGEGVYGYTF. CDR3 nucleotide sequence: TGTGCCAGCAGCTTCGGAGGGTACGGAGAGGGGGTCTATGGCTACACCTTC.

J is TRBJ1-5 and V is TRBV12-3 or TRBV12-4; TRBD1 might be the D (5 bases). The length of the CDR3 is 17 residues. With 3 bases removed from V and 7 bases from J, the gap between germline ends came to 22 bases. CDR3 region: CASSFIIPGRGPQPQHF. DNA of the CDR3: TGTGCCAGCAGTTTCATTATCCCGGGACGGGGACCACAGCCCCAGCATTTT.

V usage is TRBV27 and J usage is TRBJ1-6; D might be TRBD1 (5 bases). Per germline, CDR1 MNHEY and CDR2 SMNVEV (reference sequence). V was trimmed by 3 bases and J by 10 bases, leaving 13 bases between them. The CDR3 length is 14 residues. The CDR3 loop reads CASSFVGDQSPLHF. In DNA, the CDR3 is TGTGCCAGCAGTTTCGTGGGGGATCAGTCACCCCTCCACTTT.

A few counts support this clonotype. V usage is TRBV6-1 and J usage is TRBJ1-2; D is ambiguous. The CDR3 is 14 residues long. Germline V CDR1 and CDR2: MNHNS, SASEGT. Deletions cut 2 bases from V and 3 bases from J, with 10 bases between. The CDR3 nucleotides are TGTGCCAGCAGTGAAAGCACAGACTACTATGGCTACACCTTC. Amino acids: CASSESTDYYGYTF.

This clonotype was found a few times. The rearrangement uses TRBV7-8 and TRBJ2-5, with 12 bases identical to TRBD1. V dropped 2 bases and J dropped 5; count of bases not matched to a gene: 9. This CDR3 comprises 17 residues. CDR1 is SGHVS, CDR2 FQNEAQ, per germline. The CDR3 loop reads CASSLFWGQGAMETQYF. DNA of the CDR3: TGTGCCAGCAGCTTATTCTGGGGACAGGGGGCTATGGAGACCCAGTACTTC. Supplemented by reference TRBV7-8 and TRBJ2-5, the full variable domain reads GAGVSQSPRYKVAKRGQDVALRCDPISGHVSLFWYQQALGQGPEFLTYFQNEAQLDKSGLPSDRFFAERPEGSVSTLKIQRTQQEDSAVYLCASSLFWGQGAMETQYFGPGTRLLVL.

This chain connects TRBV6-1 to TRBJ1-4; D is possibly TRBD1 (6 bases). With 0 bases removed from V and 5 bases from J, the gap between germline ends came to 16 bases. This CDR3 region has 17 residues. Germline CDR1 is MNHNS and CDR2 is SASEGT. The CDR3 sequence: CASSEAEAGARNEKLFF. The CDR3 DNA sequence: TGTGCCAGCAGTGAAGCAGAAGCGGGGGCGCGAAATGAAAAACTGTTTTTT.